This TCR beta chain was sequenced during a study of shared clonotypes between healthy human individuals. Study-level points and caveats: All-four-donor shared clonotypes had higher generation probabilities than non-shared clonotypes did.

CD45RO-negative, CCR7-selected cells formed the naive CD8 fraction, which excluded terminally differentiated effector memory CD45RA+ cells. Adult Caucasians living in Nashville, Tennessee made up all of the donors. About this clone itself: Its antigen is currently unknown.

Using immunoSEQ multiplex PCR, the repertoire was profiled, and TCRdb retains in-frame clones only, with some absent. The sample includes approximately 2,200,000 clones, just over 90% of them seen just once. CDR1 is SGHTS and CDR2 is YDEGEE in the germline V gene. The CDR3 spans 17 residues. V was clipped by 1 base and J by 2 bases, with 16 bases between them. The V call is TRBV5-8, the J call TRBJ2-1, with D possibly matching TRBD2 (6 bases). The receptor's source is a man between 18 and 35 years old in good health. Some clones in this sample may be carry-over from other donors' samples. Material: naive CD8+ T cells from PBMCs. This CDR3 is CASSLIVAAKTYNEQFF. DNA of the CDR3: TGTGCCAGCAGCTTGATCGTAGCGGCCAAGACCTACAATGAGCAGTTCTTC.